This TCR beta chain was captured in a study of T cells in Graves' hyperthyroidism and ophthalmopathy. CDR1 MGHRA and CDR2 YSYEKL come from the germline V gene. The CDR3 consists of 13 residues. With 1 base removed from V and 2 bases from J, the gap between germline ends came to 5 bases. This clonotype was picked up many times. Researchers took RNA transcripts and amplified the TCR beta CDR3 regions from them. HTBI primers were the set used in a first-round RT-PCR of the TCR CDR3. One entry per CDR3 protein results from TCRdb running MiXCR on the multiplex PCR reads. The sample contains almost 250,000 distinct CDR3 sequences, around 24% of which appear only once.

Material for sequencing was blood. The V gene is TRBV4-1, the J gene TRBJ2-5, with D tentatively TRBD1 (5 bases). This receptor was identified in a woman in her thirties or forties with Graves' ophthalmopathy. CDR3 coding DNA: TGCGCCAGCAGCCAAGGACAGCAAGAGACCCAGTACTTC. This sequence encodes CASSQGQQETQYF.